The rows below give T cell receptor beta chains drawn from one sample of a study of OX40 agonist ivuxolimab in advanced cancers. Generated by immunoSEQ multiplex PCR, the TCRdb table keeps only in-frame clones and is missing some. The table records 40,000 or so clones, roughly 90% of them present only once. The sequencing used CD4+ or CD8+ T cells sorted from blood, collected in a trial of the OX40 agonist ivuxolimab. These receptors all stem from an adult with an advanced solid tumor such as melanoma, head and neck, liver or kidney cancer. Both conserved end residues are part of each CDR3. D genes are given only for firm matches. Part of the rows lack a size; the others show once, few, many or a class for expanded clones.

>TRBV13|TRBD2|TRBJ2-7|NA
TGTGCCAGCAGCCTTGGACTAGCGGGCTCCTACGAGCAGTACTTC
CASSLGLAGSYEQYF
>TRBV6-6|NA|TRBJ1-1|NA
TGTGCCAGCAGAACCGAGGTTGGCACTGAAGCTTTCTTT
CASRTEVGTEAFF
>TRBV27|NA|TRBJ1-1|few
TGTGCCAGCAGTTTGGGGGGGAACACTGAAGCTTTCTTT
CASSLGGNTEAFF
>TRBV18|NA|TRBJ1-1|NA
TGTGCCAGCTCTCTGGTCCTAAACACTGAAGCTTTCTTT
CASSLVLNTEAFF
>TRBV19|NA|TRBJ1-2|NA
TGTGCCAGTAGTCCGGGAAGCTATGGCTACACCTTC
CASSPGSYGYTF
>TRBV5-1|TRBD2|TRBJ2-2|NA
TGCGCCAGCACCCAACTAGCGAGTATAGGGACCGGGGAGCTGTTTTTT
CASTQLASIGTGELFF
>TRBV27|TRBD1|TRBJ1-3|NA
TGTGCCAGCAGTCCCGACGGGACAGGGCTGAACACCATATATTTT
CASSPDGTGLNTIYF
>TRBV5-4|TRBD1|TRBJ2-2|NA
TGTGCCAGCAGCTCCGGGACAGGGGCGGGCGGGGAGCTGTTTTTT
CASSSGTGAGGELFF
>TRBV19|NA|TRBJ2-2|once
TGTGCCAGTAGGACGGGCGCCGGGGAGCTGTTTTTT
CASRTGAGELFF
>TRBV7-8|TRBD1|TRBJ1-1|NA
TGTGCCAGCAGATCCACAGGGGCTGGCACTGAAGCTTTCTTT
CASRSTGAGTEAFF
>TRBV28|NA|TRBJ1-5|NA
TGTGCCAGCAGTCGCCCTACAGAGAATCAGCCCCAGCATTTT
CASSRPTENQPQHF
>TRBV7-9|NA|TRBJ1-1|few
TGTGCCAGCAGCTTTTTTTCGGCGGGGGAGAACACTGAAGCTTTCTTT
CASSFFSAGENTEAFF
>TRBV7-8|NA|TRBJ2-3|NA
TGTGCCAGCAGCTTAGGTCCGCCGGGCACAGATACGCAGTATTTT
CASSLGPPGTDTQYF
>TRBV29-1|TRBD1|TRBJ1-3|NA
TGCAGCGTCACAGGGGGCCTTGGAAACACCATATATTTT
CSVTGGLGNTIYF
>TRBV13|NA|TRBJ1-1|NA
TGTGCCAGCAGCTTAAGTGAGTGGAACACTGAAGCTTTCTTT
CASSLSEWNTEAFF